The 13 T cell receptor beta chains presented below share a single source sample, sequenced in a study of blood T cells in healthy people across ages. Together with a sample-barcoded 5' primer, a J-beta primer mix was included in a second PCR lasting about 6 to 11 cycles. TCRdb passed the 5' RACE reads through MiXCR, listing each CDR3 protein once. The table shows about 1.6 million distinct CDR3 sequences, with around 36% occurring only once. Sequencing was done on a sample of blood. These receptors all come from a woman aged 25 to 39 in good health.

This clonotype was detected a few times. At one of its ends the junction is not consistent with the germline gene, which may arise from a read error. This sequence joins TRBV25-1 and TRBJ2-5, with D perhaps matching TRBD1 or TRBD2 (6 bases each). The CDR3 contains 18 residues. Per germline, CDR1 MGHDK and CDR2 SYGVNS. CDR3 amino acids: CASSEYRRGSSYQETQYF. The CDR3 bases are TGTGCTAGCAGTGAATATAGGAGGGGGTCCTCGTACCAAGAGACCCAGTACTTC.

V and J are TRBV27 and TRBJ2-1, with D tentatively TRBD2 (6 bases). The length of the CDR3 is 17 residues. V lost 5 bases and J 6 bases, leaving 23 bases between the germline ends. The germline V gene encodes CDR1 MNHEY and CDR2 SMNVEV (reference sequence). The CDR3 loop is CASSPRGPARQFNEQFF. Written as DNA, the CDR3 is TGTGCCAGCAGTCCGCGGGGCCCGGCTAGGCAGTTCAATGAGCAGTTCTTC.

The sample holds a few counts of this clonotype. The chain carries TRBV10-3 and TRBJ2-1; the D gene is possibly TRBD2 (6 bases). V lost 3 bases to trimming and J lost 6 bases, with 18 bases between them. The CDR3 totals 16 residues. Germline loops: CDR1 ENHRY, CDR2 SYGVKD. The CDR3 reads CAISDPGGWGGNEQFF. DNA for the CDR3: TGTGCCATCAGTGACCCCGGGGGTTGGGGTGGCAATGAGCAGTTCTTC.

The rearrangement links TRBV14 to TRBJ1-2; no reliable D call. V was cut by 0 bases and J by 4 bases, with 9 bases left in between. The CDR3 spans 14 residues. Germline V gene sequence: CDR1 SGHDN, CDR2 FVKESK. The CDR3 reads CASSQELGPYGYTF. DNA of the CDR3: TGTGCCAGCAGCCAAGAGTTAGGGCCCTATGGCTACACCTTC.

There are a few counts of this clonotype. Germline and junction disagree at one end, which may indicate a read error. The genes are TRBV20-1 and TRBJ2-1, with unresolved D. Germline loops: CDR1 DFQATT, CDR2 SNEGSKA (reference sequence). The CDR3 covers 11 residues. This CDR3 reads CSAIIYNGQFF. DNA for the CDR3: TGCAGTGCTATTATATACAATGGGCAGTTCTTC.

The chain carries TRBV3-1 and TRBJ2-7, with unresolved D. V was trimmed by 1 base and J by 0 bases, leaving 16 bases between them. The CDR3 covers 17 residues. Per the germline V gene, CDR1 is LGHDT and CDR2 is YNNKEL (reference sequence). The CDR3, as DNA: TGTGCCAGCAGCCAAGGGCAACGTCCAAGGAGCTCCTACGAGCAGTACTTC. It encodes CASSQGQRPRSSYEQYF.

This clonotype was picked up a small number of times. The CDR3 sequence: CASSLVASTTDTQYF. In DNA, the CDR3 is TGCGCCAGCAGCTTGGTAGCGTCTACTACAGATACGCAGTATTTT. V gene TRBV5-1 combines with J gene TRBJ2-3; D may be TRBD2 (5 bases). The CDR3 length is 15 residues. Germline V gene lookup returns CDR1 SGHRS and CDR2 YFSETQ. Trimming stripped 0 bases from V and 3 bases from J, with 11 bases between.

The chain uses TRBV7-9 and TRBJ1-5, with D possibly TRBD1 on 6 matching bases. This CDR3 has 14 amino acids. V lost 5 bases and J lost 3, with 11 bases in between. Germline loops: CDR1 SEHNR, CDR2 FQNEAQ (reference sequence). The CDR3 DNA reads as TGTGCCAGCAGCATGGACAGCCACAATCAGCCCCAGCATTTT. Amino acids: CASSMDSHNQPQHF. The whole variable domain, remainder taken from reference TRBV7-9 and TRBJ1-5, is DTGVSQNPRHKITKRGQNVTFRCDPISEHNRLYWYRQTLGQGPEFLTYFQNEAQLEKSRLLSDRFSAERPKGSFSTLEIQRTEQGDSAMYLCASSMDSHNQPQHFGDGTRLSIL.

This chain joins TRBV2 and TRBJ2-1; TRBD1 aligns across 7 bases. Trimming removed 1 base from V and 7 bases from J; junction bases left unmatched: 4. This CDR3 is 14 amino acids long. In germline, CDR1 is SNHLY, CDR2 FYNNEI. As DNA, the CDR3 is TGTGCCAGCAGTGAAGATGGGACAGTGAATGAGCAGTTCTTC. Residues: CASSEDGTVNEQFF.

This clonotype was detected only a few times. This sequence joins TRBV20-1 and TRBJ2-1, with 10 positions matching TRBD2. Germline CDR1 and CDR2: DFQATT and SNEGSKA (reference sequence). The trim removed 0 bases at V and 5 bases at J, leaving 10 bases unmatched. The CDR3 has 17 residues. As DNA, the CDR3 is TGCAGTGCTAGAGATCCCTTAACTAGCGGGGAGGACAATGAGCAGTTCTTC. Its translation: CSARDPLTSGEDNEQFF.

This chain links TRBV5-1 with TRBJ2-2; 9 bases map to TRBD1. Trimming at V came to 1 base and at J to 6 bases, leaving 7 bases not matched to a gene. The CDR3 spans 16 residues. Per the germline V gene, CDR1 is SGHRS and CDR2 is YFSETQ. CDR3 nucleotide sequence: TGCGCCAGCAGCTTGTCCTCGGGACAGGGAGCCGGGGAGCTGTTTTTT. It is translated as CASSLSSGQGAGELFF.

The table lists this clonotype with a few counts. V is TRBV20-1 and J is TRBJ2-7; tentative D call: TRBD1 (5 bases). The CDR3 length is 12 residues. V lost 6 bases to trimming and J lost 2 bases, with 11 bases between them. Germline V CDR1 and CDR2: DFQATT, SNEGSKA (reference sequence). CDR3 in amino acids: CSAVDSTYEQYF. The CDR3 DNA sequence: TGCAGTGCAGTTGACAGTACCTACGAGCAGTACTTC.

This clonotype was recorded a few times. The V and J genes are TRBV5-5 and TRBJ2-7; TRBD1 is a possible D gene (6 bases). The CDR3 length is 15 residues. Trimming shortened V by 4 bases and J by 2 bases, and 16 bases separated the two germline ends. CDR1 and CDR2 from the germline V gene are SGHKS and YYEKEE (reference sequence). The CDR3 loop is CASSRKGVFPYEQYF. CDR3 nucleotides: TGTGCCAGCAGCCGCAAGGGGGTTTTTCCCTACGAGCAGTACTTC.